The rows below give T cell receptor beta chains drawn from one sample of a study of shared clonotypes between healthy human individuals. The assay was immunoSEQ multiplex PCR, and TCRdb's table has in-frame clones only and misses some. The repertoire has over a million clones, about 77% of them found once; the top ten carry nearly 1.5%. Sequencing input: memory CD4+ T cells sorted from blood. These receptors were taken from a man aged 18 to 29 in good health. CDR3s include the opening cysteine and the closing phenylalanine or tryptophan. A D gene is named only where the DNA matches it firmly. Part of the rows lack a size; the others show once, few, many or a class for expanded clones.

j_call	v_call	d_call	clone_size	cdr3_aa	cdr3_nt
TRBJ1-4	TRBV6-6	TRBD1	NA	CASRGQANEKLFF	TGTGCCAGCAGGGGACAGGCGAATGAAAAACTGTTTTTT
TRBJ1-1	TRBV5-8	NA	NA	CASSPRRAGSTEAFF	TGTGCCAGCAGCCCCCGCAGGGCAGGGTCGACTGAAGCTTTCTTT
TRBJ1-2	TRBV6-6	NA	few	CASSLIQGGGYTF	TGTGCCAGCAGTTTAATACAGGGCGGTGGCTACACCTTC
TRBJ2-7	TRBV5-1	TRBD1	NA	CASSLDGTGRDEQYF	TGCGCCAGCAGCTTGGATGGGACAGGGCGTGACGAGCAGTACTTC
TRBJ2-5	TRBV2	TRBD1	once	CASSWDRAQETQYF	TGTGCCAGCAGTTGGGACAGGGCCCAAGAGACCCAGTACTTC
TRBJ2-1	TRBV6-6	NA	NA	CASSYFHAEPSNEQFF	TGTGCCAGCAGTTACTTCCACGCCGAACCGAGCAATGAGCAGTTCTTC
TRBJ2-3	TRBV5-4	TRBD2	NA	CASSHAGGARDTQYF	TGTGCCAGCAGTCACGCGGGGGGGGCACGGGATACGCAGTATTTT
TRBJ2-7	TRBV6-1	NA	NA	CASSESVSTYEQYF	TGTGCCAGCAGTGAAAGCGTGTCTACCTACGAGCAGTACTTC
TRBJ1-2	TRBV6-6	TRBD1	once	CASSYGRTGEYGYTF	TGTGCCAGCAGTTACGGTCGGACAGGAGAATATGGCTACACCTTC
TRBJ1-2	TRBV6-5	NA	NA	CASSYSIGGRGYGYTF	TGTGCCAGCAGTTACTCGATCGGGGGGCGCGGCTATGGCTACACCTTC
TRBJ2-2	TRBV5-1	TRBD1	NA	CASRWPGGRTGELFF	TGCGCCAGCAGGTGGCCAGGGGGCAGGACCGGGGAGCTGTTTTTT
TRBJ1-2	TRBV19	NA	many	CASSISVRQGSYGYTF	TGTGCCAGTAGTATATCTGTTCGGCAGGGGAGCTATGGCTACACCTTC
TRBJ1-2	TRBV18	TRBD1	NA	CASSPVGTAANYGYTF	TGTGCCAGCTCACCTGTCGGGACAGCAGCTAACTATGGCTACACCTTC
TRBJ2-6	TRBV6-5	NA	NA	CASSYVGGAGANVLTF	TGTGCCAGCAGTTACGTCGGAGGAGCTGGGGCCAACGTCCTGACTTTC